The 22 T cell receptor beta chains below were found in one sample sequenced in a study of cytomegalovirus exposure and HLA in healthy donors. The PCR contained 60 Vbeta and 13 Jbeta primers. Data came from immunoSEQ multiplex PCR; TCRdb stores just in-frame clones and leaves some out. The table has around 170,000 clones, over 75% seen once. Sample: PBMCs. These receptors were obtained from a young woman in good health and CMV-seronegative.

This chain uses TRBV9 with TRBJ2-5; D not resolved. This CDR3 region has 16 residues. The V end was cut by 1 base, the J end by 4 bases, with 17 bases between. From germline, CDR1 is SGDLS and CDR2 YYNGEE. CDR3 sequence (DNA): TGTGCCAGCAGCGTAAACCCTAGTGGTATGAGAGAGACCCAGTACTTC. Protein product: CASSVNPSGMRETQYF.

The rearrangement uses TRBV13 and TRBJ1-1, with D hard to call. Germline assignment: CDR1 PRHDT and CDR2 FYEKMQ (reference sequence). CDR3 size: 13 residues. V was trimmed by 5 bases and J by 2 bases, leaving 9 bases between them. CDR3 in amino acids: CASSPLLNTEAFF. The DNA for the CDR3 is TGTGCCAGCAGCCCCCTCCTAAACACTGAAGCTTTCTTT.

The chain carries TRBV5-1 and TRBJ2-3, with D possibly matching TRBD2 (6 bases). V was pared by 4 bases and J by 3 bases, with 18 bases between. The CDR3 loop spans 16 amino acids. In germline, CDR1 is SGHRS, CDR2 YFSETQ. The CDR3 sequence is CASSHGDSSGTDTQYF. The CDR3 region has the DNA TGCGCCAGCAGCCATGGGGACTCCAGCGGGACAGATACGCAGTATTTT.

This chain links TRBV9 with TRBJ2-1, with TRBD1 identical over 8 bases. V was pared by 4 bases and J by 6 bases, with 9 bases of the junction left unmatched. The CDR3 totals 15 residues. In germline, CDR1 is SGDLS, CDR2 YYNGEE. Here the CDR3 DNA reads TGTGCCAGCAGCCCTCCCCCCGACAGGGGCAATGAGCAGTTCTTC. Protein product: CASSPPPDRGNEQFF.

The J gene is TRBJ2-1, the V gene TRBV2, with 16 bases aligning to TRBD2. Germline CDR1 SNHLY, CDR2 FYNNEI. This CDR3 is built from 17 residues. Trimming at V came to 5 bases and at J to 15 bases, leaving 16 bases not matched to a gene. Written as DNA, the CDR3 is TGTGCCAGCAGTTTAGACAATATGGGGACTAGCGGGGGGGCCCGGTTCTTC. This gives the protein CASSLDNMGTSGGARFF.

In its sample, this clone was seen once. The rearrangement joins TRBV10-2 to TRBJ1-5, with 11 bases aligning to TRBD1. Trimming took 6 bases from V and 1 from J; bases not matched to a gene: 5. This CDR3 has 16 amino acids. Germline V gene lookup returns CDR1 WSHSY and CDR2 SAAADI. Written as DNA, the CDR3 is TGCGCCAGCAGACGGACAGGGGGCAGCAGCAATCAGCCCCAGCATTTT. Translated, it gives CASRRTGGSSNQPQHF.

The gene calls are TRBV19 and TRBJ1-1; 9 positions agree with TRBD1. Germline V gene data show CDR1 as LNHDA and CDR2 as SQIVND (reference sequence). The CDR3 is made up of 17 amino acids. V lost 5 bases, J lost 5 bases, and 15 bases stayed unmatched. The CDR3 nucleotides read TGTGCCAGTAGTCATAAAGTGGGACAGGGTGGTAGGACTGAAGCTTTCTTT. Amino acid sequence: CASSHKVGQGGRTEAFF.

This rearrangement joins TRBV11-2 to TRBJ2-1; possible D gene TRBD1, 5 bases. Trimming pared 1 base from V and 2 bases from J, leaving 9 bases between. From germline, CDR1 is SGHAT and CDR2 FQNNGV. This CDR3 comprises 15 residues. For the CDR3, the DNA is TGTGCCAGCAGCTTAGGAGGACAAGCCTACAATGAGCAGTTCTTC. This translates into CASSLGGQAYNEQFF.

V usage is TRBV5-5 and J usage is TRBJ1-2; 9 nucleotides match TRBD1. The trim removed 2 bases at V and 4 bases at J, leaving 9 bases unmatched. The CDR3 runs to 16 residues. Germline CDR1 and CDR2: SGHKS and YYEKEE (reference sequence). CDR3 DNA sequence: TGTGCCAGCAGCTTCGTCCCGGGACAGGGAAGCTATGGCTACACCTTC. This encodes CASSFVPGQGSYGYTF.

For the CDR3, the DNA is TGTGCCAGCAGTGAACTGGTCGGTAATTCACCCCTCCACTTT. The encoded protein is CASSELVGNSPLHF. J is TRBJ1-6 and V is TRBV2; D remains unclear. Germline V lookup: CDR1 SNHLY, CDR2 FYNNEI. V shed 2 bases and J shed 6 bases, with 8 bases lying between them. The CDR3 runs 14 residues.

This clone was seen more than once but under ten times. The DNA of the CDR3 is TGTGCCAGCAGCTTCTTCCGCTCTGGAAACACCATATATTTT. It is translated as CASSFFRSGNTIYF. The J gene is TRBJ1-3, the V gene TRBV5-6; D not resolved. The V end lost 2 bases, the J end lost 0 bases, and 6 bases lay between the germline ends. The CDR3 extends over 14 amino acids. Germline loops: CDR1 SGHDT, CDR2 YYEEEE. The complete variable domain, with remaining parts taken from reference TRBV5-6 and TRBJ1-3, reads DAGVTQSPTHLIKTRGQQVTLRCSPKSGHDTVSWYQQALGQGPQFIFQYYEEEERQRGNFPDRFSGHQFPNYSSELNVNALLLGDSALYLCASSFFRSGNTIYFGEGSWLTVV.

CDR3 in amino acids: CASTEGQGALYGYTF. The CDR3 DNA follows: TGTGCCAGCACTGAGGGACAGGGGGCCCTCTATGGCTACACCTTC. The genes are TRBV2 and TRBJ1-2; the match to TRBD1 covers 12 bases. Germline-derived CDR1 and CDR2 are SNHLY and FYNNEI. The CDR3 loop spans 15 amino acids. J was trimmed by 4 bases and V by 7 bases; bases with no gene match: 7.

The CDR3 loop reads CASSPPGTGVQGNQPQHF. The CDR3 coding sequence is TGTGCCAGCAGCCCCCCGGGGACAGGGGTACAGGGCAATCAGCCCCAGCATTTT. The chain recombines TRBV7-2 with TRBJ1-5, with TRBD1 matching over 10 bases. V shed 5 bases, J shed 2 bases, and the junction held 12 bases outside the gene matches. CDR3 length equals 18 residues. CDR1 SGHTA and CDR2 FQGNSA come from the germline V gene.

The chain combines TRBV6-5 with TRBJ1-6; 7 nucleotides agree with TRBD1. The V gene end was trimmed by 6 bases and the J gene end by 0 bases; junction bases not matched to a gene: 2. The CDR3 length is 15 residues. Germline CDR1 is MNHEY and CDR2 is SVGAGI. This chain's CDR3 is CASRRDSSYNSPLHF. CDR3 nucleotides: TGTGCCAGCAGACGGGACAGCTCCTATAATTCACCCCTCCACTTT.

This chain links TRBV19 with TRBJ2-7; maybe TRBD2 (6 bases). The V and J ends lost 4 bases and 0 bases respectively, with 16 bases between them. This CDR3 has 16 amino acids. Germline CDR1 is LNHDA and CDR2 is SQIVND (reference sequence). The CDR3 loop reads CASSTLAGRVSYEQYF. CDR3 nucleotide sequence: TGTGCCAGTAGTACCCTCGCGGGGCGGGTCTCCTACGAGCAGTACTTC. The complete variable domain, with remaining parts taken from reference TRBV19 and TRBJ2-7, reads DGGITQSPKYLFRKEGQNVTLSCEQNLNHDAMYWYRQDPGQGLRLIYYSQIVNDFQKGDIAEGYSVSREKKESFPLTVTSAQKNPTAFYLCASSTLAGRVSYEQYFGPGTRLTVT.

The chain couples TRBV5-1 to TRBJ1-1, with D possibly TRBD1 on 6 matching bases. The CDR3 is made up of 16 amino acids. Per germline, CDR1 SGHRS and CDR2 YFSETQ. The germline V and J ends were trimmed by 0 bases and 3 bases, with 15 bases remaining between them. In nucleotides, the CDR3 is TGCGCCAGCAGCTTGGACGGGCCCCACAGGGACACTGAAGCTTTCTTT. It translates to CASSLDGPHRDTEAFF.

This rearrangement joins TRBV29-1 to TRBJ2-7; 9 positions agree with TRBD1. Trimming removed 7 bases from V and 7 bases from J; junction bases left unmatched: 11. The CDR3 is 13 amino acids. From germline, CDR1 is SQVTM and CDR2 ANQGSEA. Here the CDR3 DNA reads TGCAGCGCCAACTCAGGACAGGGGAGGGAGCAGTACTTC. Translating it yields CSANSGQGREQYF.

The V gene is TRBV30, the J gene TRBJ1-1; D is uncertain. There are 13 residues in the CDR3. CDR1 and CDR2 from the germline V gene are GTSNPN and SVGIG (reference sequence). The V gene lost 3 bases and the J gene lost 1 base, with 9 bases spanning the gap. The CDR3 sequence is CAWRGGRNTEAFF. The CDR3 DNA is TGTGCCTGGAGAGGTGGGAGGAACACTGAAGCTTTCTTT.

The rearrangement joins TRBV14 to TRBJ2-7; weak D call: TRBD1 (5 bases). The V end lost 4 bases, the J end lost 0 bases, and 19 bases lay between the germline ends. This CDR3 comprises 17 residues. CDR1 SGHDN and CDR2 FVKESK come from the germline V gene. The CDR3 here is CASSLSTRGLSSYEQYF. In nucleotides, the CDR3 is TGTGCCAGCAGCCTTTCAACAAGGGGATTGAGCTCCTACGAGCAGTACTTC.

This clone has more than one count but fewer than ten. The chain joins TRBV4-1 to TRBJ2-1, with TRBD1 matching over 7 bases. Unmatched junction bases numbered 5, after V lost 2 bases and J lost 4 bases. Germline CDR1 and CDR2: MGHRA and YSYEKL. CDR3 size: 15 residues. Here the CDR3 DNA reads TGCGCCAGCAGCCAATCCGGGACAGCTTACAATGAGCAGTTCTTC. It specifies CASSQSGTAYNEQFF.

This chain connects TRBV11-3 to TRBJ2-7; tentatively, D is TRBD2 (5 bases). Germline V gene lookup returns CDR1 SGHNT and CDR2 YENEEA. V was clipped by 4 bases and J by 6 bases, with 19 bases between them. The CDR3 is 15 amino acids. Here the CDR3 DNA reads TGTGCCAGCAGCTCGGGATCGGGAACCACGGGCGAGCAGTACTTC. Its protein is CASSSGSGTTGEQYF.

The chain combines TRBV6-5 with TRBJ2-1; 12 bases agree with TRBD2. CDR3 length: 15 amino acids. V shed 4 bases and J 9 bases; nucleotides not matched to a gene: 7. Germline-derived CDR1 and CDR2 are MNHEY and SVGAGI. CDR3 nucleotides: TGTGCCAGCAGTTCTCTAGCGGGGGGGTTCAGTGAGCAGTTCTTC. Translation: CASSSLAGGFSEQFF.